Each of the 24 T cell receptor beta chains below was sequenced from the same sample in a study of breast tumors, draining lymph nodes, adjacent tissues (dated by TCRdb to 2015 to 2016). Library preparation was by multiplex PCR. Instrument on record: Illumina HiSeq 2000. TCRdb applied fastp at Q25 and MiXCR to the public reads, then kept only in-frame beta chains. Every entry covers one CDR3 protein and lists the most common genes and DNA from its rows. Within this sample are about 180,000 distinct CDR3 sequences, with 30% to 35% of them counted one time only. The ten largest clonotypes hold over 3.5% of the sample. The axillary draining lymph nodes of breast cancer patients were the source of the lymph node samples. The material sequenced was axillary lymph node tissue. These receptors were taken from a female donor with breast cancer. Some clones in this sample may be carry-over from other donors' samples.

This clonotype was counted many times. The CDR3 DNA sequence: TGCAGTGCCTCGGGACTCGACTTCTACAATGAGCAGTTCTTC. This gives the protein CSASGLDFYNEQFF. J is TRBJ2-1 and V is TRBV20-1, with a weak D call TRBD2 (6 bases). The germline gives CDR1 DFQATT, CDR2 SNEGSKA (reference sequence). V lost 6 bases, J lost 3 bases, and 15 bases lay in between. The CDR3 has 14 amino acids.

The CDR3 protein is CASSHRDRDHNYGYTF. The CDR3 nucleotides are TGTGCCAGCAGTCACCGGGACAGGGACCATAACTATGGCTACACCTTC. The chain uses TRBV28 and TRBJ1-2, with 9 bases aligning to TRBD1. The germline CDR1 and CDR2 sequences are MDHEN and SYDVKM. J lost 1 base, V lost 5 bases, and 8 bases had no gene match. The CDR3 runs to 16 residues.

This clonotype came up many times. The rearrangement joins TRBV12-3 or TRBV12-4 to TRBJ2-2, with 7 bases identical to TRBD1. The ends lost 6 bases at V and 6 bases at J; junction bases unmatched: 16. This CDR3 spans 17 amino acids. The CDR3 loop is CASSSYPDREGSGELFF. In nucleotides, the CDR3 is TGTGCCAGCAGCTCGTACCCTGACAGGGAAGGATCCGGGGAGCTGTTTTTT.

This clonotype has at least ten counts. The V gene is TRBV20-1, the J gene TRBJ2-5, with D unresolved. Trimming cost V 5 bases and J 5 bases, with 15 bases left between them. The CDR3 is made up of 13 amino acids. Germline V gives CDR1 DFQATT, CDR2 SNEGSKA (reference sequence). The CDR3 DNA reads as TGCAGTGCTTTGGGTATGCTGGGGGAGACCCAGTACTTC. Amino acid sequence: CSALGMLGETQYF.

This clonotype was detected many times. This chain connects TRBV4-2 to TRBJ2-7, with D possibly being TRBD1 (6 bases). The CDR3 is 17 amino acids. Trimming removed 5 bases at V and 1 base at J, with 21 bases between. The germline gives CDR1 LGHNA, CDR2 YNFKEQ. The CDR3 sequence: CASSTQVGAAVSYEQYF. CDR3 DNA: TGTGCCAGCAGCACACAAGTGGGGGCCGCTGTGTCCTACGAGCAGTACTTC.

In this sample, this clonotype turned up many times. The genes are TRBV7-9 and TRBJ2-7; no definite D call. Germline-derived CDR1 and CDR2 are SEHNR and FQNEAQ (reference sequence). This CDR3 comprises 14 residues. Deletions cut 9 bases from V and 0 bases from J, with 15 bases between. This CDR3 is CARPPGESSYEQYF. DNA of the CDR3: TGTGCCAGGCCCCCAGGCGAGAGCTCCTACGAGCAGTACTTC.

The genes are TRBV10-3 and TRBJ2-5, with 11 positions matching TRBD1. Germline V gene data show CDR1 as ENHRY and CDR2 as SYGVKD. J gave up 0 bases and V 3 bases, and 9 bases lay outside the gene matches. The CDR3 spans 18 residues. CDR3 region: CAISDPGTGGRDQETQYF. CDR3 DNA: TGTGCCATCAGTGATCCCGGGACAGGGGGACGTGACCAAGAGACCCAGTACTTC.

In this sample, this clonotype turned up many times. The rearrangement joins TRBV7-2 to TRBJ2-7; D uncertain. V was clipped by 5 bases and J by 2 bases, with 10 bases between them. The germline V gene encodes CDR1 SGHTA and CDR2 FQGNSA. The CDR3 has 13 amino acids. CDR3 loop: CASSVRITYEQYF. In DNA, the CDR3 is TGTGCCAGCAGCGTCCGCATTACCTACGAGCAGTACTTC. Full variable domain (outside the CDR3, taken from reference TRBV7-2 and TRBJ2-7): GAGVSQSPSNKVTEKGKDVELRCDPISGHTALYWYRQSLGQGLEFLIYFQGNSAPDKSGLPSDRFSAERTGGSVSTLTIQRTQQEDSAVYLCASSVRITYEQYFGPGTRLTVT.

The rearrangement uses TRBV12-5 and TRBJ1-5; tentative D call: TRBD1 (5 bases). Germline V gene sequence: CDR1 LGHNT, CDR2 FRNRAP. The CDR3 covers 13 residues. Trimming cost V 5 bases and J 7 bases, with 12 bases left between them. The CDR3 nucleotides are TGTGCTAGTGGTATGGGGGGGGTACAGCCCCAGCATTTT. It translates to CASGMGGVQPQHF.

V usage is TRBV7-9 and J usage is TRBJ2-1; D is possibly TRBD2 (5 bases). Germline V lookup: CDR1 SEHNR, CDR2 FQNEAQ (reference sequence). The CDR3 totals 16 residues. V dropped 5 bases and J dropped 0 bases, with 14 bases sitting between them. The CDR3 protein is CASSGFGKDSYNEQFF. The CDR3 region has the DNA TGTGCCAGCAGCGGGTTCGGGAAAGACTCCTACAATGAGCAGTTCTTC.

The chain recombines TRBV5-1 with TRBJ2-1; D is perhaps TRBD1 (5 bases). This CDR3 is 14 amino acids long. Trimming stripped 4 bases from V and 3 bases from J, with 11 bases between. The germline V gene has CDR1 SGHRS and CDR2 YFSETQ. The CDR3 DNA sequence: TGCGCCAGCAGCCGACAGTCGAGCTACAATGAGCAGTTCTTC. Its protein product is CASSRQSSYNEQFF.

The sample holds one count of this clonotype. The chain carries TRBV27 and TRBJ2-5; 10 positions agree with TRBD1. V lost 4 bases, J lost 4 bases, and 3 bases stayed unmatched. Per germline, CDR1 MNHEY and CDR2 SMNVEV (reference sequence). The CDR3 loop spans 14 amino acids. The chain's CDR3 is CASSSGTGVETQYF. DNA for the CDR3: TGTGCCAGCAGTTCCGGGACAGGGGTAGAGACCCAGTACTTC.

The sample holds many counts of this clonotype. This chain joins TRBV12-5 and TRBJ2-7, with D maybe TRBD1 (6 bases). Trimming removed 7 bases from V and 4 bases from J, with 17 bases in between. This CDR3 has 14 residues. Germline V gene lookup returns CDR1 LGHNT and CDR2 FRNRAP. CDR3 residues: CASAPPGQPYEQYF. In DNA, the CDR3 is TGTGCTAGTGCCCCTCCCGGACAGCCTTACGAGCAGTACTTC.

V usage is TRBV13 and J usage is TRBJ2-5; D may match TRBD1 or TRBD2 (5 bases each). The V end lost 5 bases, the J end lost 5 bases, and 18 bases lay between the germline ends. CDR3 size: 15 residues. Germline V gene lookup returns CDR1 PRHDT and CDR2 FYEKMQ (reference sequence). CDR3 amino acids: CASSPQGRSGETQYF. CDR3 sequence (DNA): TGTGCCAGCAGCCCTCAGGGACGGTCGGGGGAGACCCAGTACTTC.

This clonotype was seen a handful of times. This chain uses TRBV6-2 or TRBV6-3 with TRBJ2-5; TRBD2 matches at 14 bases. The CDR3 runs to 21 residues. CDR1 and CDR2 from the germline V gene are MNHEY and SVGEGT. The trim removed 0 bases at V and 1 base at J, leaving 13 bases unmatched. Here the CDR3 reads CASSYSKTSGTSGGLQETQYF. CDR3 sequence (DNA): TGTGCCAGCAGTTACTCAAAAACTTCCGGGACTAGCGGGGGACTCCAAGAGACCCAGTACTTC.

This clonotype came up many times. The chain is built from TRBV12-3 or TRBV12-4 and TRBJ2-2; D gene unclear. There are 10 residues in the CDR3. The V end lost 6 bases, the J end lost 7 bases, and 3 bases lay between the germline ends. The CDR3 here is CASRHGELFF. DNA for the CDR3: TGTGCCAGCAGGCACGGGGAGCTGTTTTTT.

As for this clonotype: A read error may produce the germline difference seen at one junction end. The gene calls are TRBV2 and TRBJ1-2; D is perhaps TRBD1 (6 bases). Germline V CDR1 and CDR2: SNHLY, FYNNEI. This CDR3 has 12 residues. The CDR3 region is CASSSQGNGYAF. The CDR3 bases are TGTGCCAGCAGTTCACAGGGAAATGGCTACGCCTTC.

This clonotype has a handful of counts. The chain joins TRBV6-5 to TRBJ2-5, with 10 bases identical to TRBD2. The CDR3 has 14 amino acids. Germline V gene lookup returns CDR1 MNHEY and CDR2 SVGAGI. The ends lost 6 bases at V and 3 bases at J; junction bases unmatched: 4. CDR3 amino acids: CASRSSGGEETQYF. The CDR3 DNA sequence: TGTGCCAGCAGATCTAGCGGGGGCGAAGAGACCCAGTACTTC.

This sequence joins TRBV7-8 and TRBJ1-1; D is undetermined. V lost 5 bases, J lost 5 bases, and 12 bases lay in between. Germline CDR1 and CDR2: SGHVS and FQNEAQ. The CDR3 runs to 13 residues. CDR3 sequence: CASSPGPVTEAFF. The CDR3 DNA is TGTGCCAGCAGCCCGGGCCCAGTTACTGAAGCTTTCTTT. The whole variable domain, remainder taken from reference TRBV7-8 and TRBJ1-1, is GAGVSQSPRYKVAKRGQDVALRCDPISGHVSLFWYQQALGQGPEFLTYFQNEAQLDKSGLPSDRFFAERPEGSVSTLKIQRTQQEDSAVYLCASSPGPVTEAFFGQGTRLTVV.

Ten or more counts support this clonotype. The chain carries TRBV20-1 and TRBJ2-1, with a tentative D call TRBD2 (6 bases). The CDR3 extends over 13 amino acids. Germline V gene data show CDR1 as DFQATT and CDR2 as SNEGSKA (reference sequence). Trimming took off 5 bases at V and 10 bases at J, with 18 bases between the two ends. CDR3 in amino acids: CSASGETSLEQFF. The DNA of the CDR3 is TGCAGTGCTTCGGGAGAGACGAGTTTAGAGCAGTTCTTC.

As to this clonotype: With a much larger clone just one base away, this may be a read error. This rearrangement joins TRBV30 to TRBJ2-2; D may be TRBD1 or TRBD2 (5 bases each). The germline V gene encodes CDR1 GTSNPN and CDR2 SVGIG (reference sequence). CDR3 size: 12 residues. The CDR3 sequence: CAWRRGVGELLF. For the CDR3, the DNA is TGTGCCTGGAGACGAGGGGTCGGGGAGCTGCTTTTT. The full variable domain, with the rest looked up from reference TRBV30 and TRBJ2-2, is SQTIHQWPATLVQPVGSPLSLECTVEGTSNPNLYWYRQAAGRGLQLLFYSVGIGQISSEVPQNLSASRPQDRQFILSSKKLLLSDSGFYLCAWRRGVGELLFGEGSRLTVL.

This clonotype was seen ten or more times. This rearrangement joins TRBV11-1 to TRBJ2-7; D is possibly TRBD1 (6 bases). CDR1 is SGHAT, CDR2 FQDESV, per germline (reference sequence). Trimming took 3 bases from V and 1 from J, leaving 7 bases between them. This CDR3 is built from 13 residues. The CDR3 protein is CASSFDRSYEQYF. CDR3 bases: TGTGCCAGCAGCTTTGACAGGTCCTACGAGCAGTACTTC.

This clonotype has just a few counts. This chain joins TRBV2 and TRBJ1-1, with 7 bases lining up with TRBD1. The CDR3 spans 13 residues. CDR1 is SNHLY, CDR2 FYNNEI, per germline. The trim removed 5 bases at V and 8 bases at J, leaving 8 bases unmatched. The CDR3 DNA is TGTGCCAGCAGTCTAGGACAGGCGTCAGAAGCTTTCTTT. Translating it yields CASSLGQASEAFF. Full variable domain (remainder filled in from reference TRBV2 and TRBJ1-1): EPEVTQTPSHQVTQMGQEVILRCVPISNHLYFYWYRQILGQKVEFLVSFYNNEISEKSEIFDDQFSVERPDGSNFTLKIRSTKLEDSAMYFCASSLGQASEAFFGQGTRLTVV.

This clonotype came up many times. V is TRBV10-3 and J is TRBJ2-1; weak D call: TRBD2 (6 bases). V lost 8 bases and J 0 bases, leaving 11 bases between the germline ends. This CDR3 is built from 14 residues. CDR1 is ENHRY and CDR2 is SYGVKD in the germline V gene. Here the CDR3 DNA reads TGTGCCATCCGATCGGACTACTCCTACAATGAGCAGTTCTTC. Encoded protein: CAIRSDYSYNEQFF.